This T cell receptor beta chain was sequenced for a study of blood T cell repertoires in COVID-19. TCRdb's table, derived via immunoSEQ multiplex PCR, lists solely in-frame clones and lacks some. The repertoire holds 200,000 to 250,000 clones, with over 90% as singletons. The germline gives CDR1 MGHRA, CDR2 YSYEKL. The V and J ends lost 0 bases and 7 bases respectively, with 15 bases between them. The CDR3 is made up of 15 amino acids. The origin of this receptor is a man aged 30 to 45 with COVID-19, enrolled during active disease. Sequences were obtained from peripheral blood. The rearrangement joins TRBV4-1 to TRBJ1-2; TRBD1 is a possible D gene (6 bases). DNA of the CDR3: TGCGCCAGCAGCCAAGATCTGGCGGGGGCATCTGGCTACACCTTC. This translates into CASSQDLAGASGYTF.